What follows is one T cell receptor (beta chain) and its context. These data originate in a study of blood T cell repertoires in COVID-19. For the study at large: The samples span acute and convalescent COVID-19 from the United States, Italy and Spain. T cells, B-cell-depleted T cells, or PBMCs provided the cDNA or gDNA that served as material.

As processed by the authors: Estimated nucleated cell counts came from reference gene primer amplification. Sequencing was performed with immunoSEQ multiplex PCR; in TCRdb, only in-frame clones are kept and a portion is missing. The D gene and trimming were derived from the DNA, and the V and J assignments and clone size from that table. The sample has some 80,000 clones; approximately 85% are singletons. CDR1 is SEHNR and CDR2 is FQNEAQ in the germline V gene (reference sequence). The ends lost 5 bases at V and 0 bases at J; junction bases unmatched: 12. There are 18 residues in the CDR3. Sequencing input: peripheral blood. The J gene is TRBJ2-7, the V gene TRBV7-9; 11 bases are shared with TRBD2. This TCR came from a woman aged 80 or over with active or convalescent COVID-19. In nucleotides, the CDR3 is TGTGCCAGCAGCCCACCAAAACCGGGACTAGCGGACTCCTACGAGCAGTACTTC. Amino acids: CASSPPKPGLADSYEQYF.